Here is one T cell receptor (beta chain) with its context. What it binds is unknown. The data derive from a study of graft-versus-host responses after intestinal transplantation. Repertoires were generated with immunoSEQ multiplex PCR, while TCRdb's copy carries only in-frame clones and drops some. The data show fewer than 90,000 clones, less than 95% seen once. CDR1 MDHEN and CDR2 SYDVKM come from the germline V gene. Trimming pared 7 bases from V and 2 bases from J, leaving 7 bases between. The CDR3 extends over 12 amino acids. The rearrangement uses TRBV28 and TRBJ2-3; D remains ambiguous. The sample consisted of unstimulated CD4+ T cells sorted from spleen or lymph node cells, taken before transplant. This clonotype originated in a human donor who was the organ donor for an intestinal transplant. CDR3 residues: CASTSNTDTQYF. DNA of the CDR3: TGTGCCAGCACCTCGAACACAGATACGCAGTATTTT.